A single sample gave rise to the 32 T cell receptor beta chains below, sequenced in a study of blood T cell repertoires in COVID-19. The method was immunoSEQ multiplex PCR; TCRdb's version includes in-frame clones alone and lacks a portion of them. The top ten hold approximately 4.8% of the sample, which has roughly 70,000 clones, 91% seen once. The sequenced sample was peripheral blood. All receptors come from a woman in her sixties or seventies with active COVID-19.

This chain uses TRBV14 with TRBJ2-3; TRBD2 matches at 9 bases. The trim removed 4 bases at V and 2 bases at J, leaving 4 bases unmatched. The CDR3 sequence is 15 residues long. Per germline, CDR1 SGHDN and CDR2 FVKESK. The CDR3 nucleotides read TGTGCCAGCAGCCCCGGGACTAGCATCACAGATACGCAGTATTTT. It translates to CASSPGTSITDTQYF. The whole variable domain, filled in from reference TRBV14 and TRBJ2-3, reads EAGVTQFPSHSVIEKGQTVTLRCDPISGHDNLYWYRRVMGKEIKFLLHFVKESKQDESGMPNNRFLAERTGGTYSTLKVQPAELEDSGVYFCASSPGTSITDTQYFGPGTRLTVL.

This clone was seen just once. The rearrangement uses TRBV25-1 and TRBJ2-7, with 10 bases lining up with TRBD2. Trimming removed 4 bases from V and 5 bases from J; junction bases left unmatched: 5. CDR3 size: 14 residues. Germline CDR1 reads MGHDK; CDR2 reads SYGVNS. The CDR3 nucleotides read TGTGCCAGCAGTGGTCCCCTAGCGGGAGACGAGCAGTACTTC. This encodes CASSGPLAGDEQYF.

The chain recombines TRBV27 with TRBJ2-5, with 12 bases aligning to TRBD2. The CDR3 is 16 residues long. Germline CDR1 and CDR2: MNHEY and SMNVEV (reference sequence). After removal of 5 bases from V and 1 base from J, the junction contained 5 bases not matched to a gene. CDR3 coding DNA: TGTGCCAGCAGTGACGGACTAGCGGGGCTCCAAGAGACCCAGTACTTC. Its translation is CASSDGLAGLQETQYF.

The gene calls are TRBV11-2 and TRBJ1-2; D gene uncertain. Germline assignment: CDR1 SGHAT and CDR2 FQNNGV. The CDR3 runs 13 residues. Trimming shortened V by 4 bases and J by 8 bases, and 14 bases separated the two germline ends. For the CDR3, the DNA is TGTGCCAGCAGCTCACCGGGGTCTCGGGGCTACACCTTC. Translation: CASSSPGSRGYTF.

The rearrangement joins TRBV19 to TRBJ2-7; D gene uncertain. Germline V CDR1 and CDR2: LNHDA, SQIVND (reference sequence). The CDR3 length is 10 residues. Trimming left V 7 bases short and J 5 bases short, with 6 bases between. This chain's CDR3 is CASNSHEQYF. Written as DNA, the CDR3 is TGTGCCAGTAACAGTCACGAGCAGTACTTC.

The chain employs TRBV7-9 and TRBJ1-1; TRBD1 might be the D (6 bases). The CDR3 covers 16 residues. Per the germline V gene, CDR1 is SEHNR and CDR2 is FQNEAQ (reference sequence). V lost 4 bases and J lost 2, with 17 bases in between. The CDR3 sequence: CASSSLRDTLNTEAFF. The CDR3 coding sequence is TGTGCCAGCAGCTCCCTCCGGGACACCTTAAACACTGAAGCTTTCTTT.

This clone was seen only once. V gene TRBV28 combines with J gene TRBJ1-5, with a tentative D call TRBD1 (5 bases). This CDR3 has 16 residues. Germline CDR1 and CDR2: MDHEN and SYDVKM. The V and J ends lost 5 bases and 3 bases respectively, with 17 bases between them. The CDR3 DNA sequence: TGTGCCAGCAGTCCCCGGGCGTGGGGCTCCAATCAGCCCCAGCATTTT. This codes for CASSPRAWGSNQPQHF.

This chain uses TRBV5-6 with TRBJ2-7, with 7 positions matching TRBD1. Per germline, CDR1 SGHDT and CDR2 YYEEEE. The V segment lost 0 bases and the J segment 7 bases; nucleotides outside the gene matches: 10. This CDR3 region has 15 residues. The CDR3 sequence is CASSLGTGALREQYF. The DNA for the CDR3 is TGTGCCAGCAGCTTGGGTACAGGGGCCCTAAGGGAGCAGTACTTC.

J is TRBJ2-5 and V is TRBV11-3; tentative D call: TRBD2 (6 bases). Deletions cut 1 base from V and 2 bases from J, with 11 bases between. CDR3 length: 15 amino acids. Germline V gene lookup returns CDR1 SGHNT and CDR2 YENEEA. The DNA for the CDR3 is TGTGCCAGCAGCTTAGGTATAGCGGATCAAGAGACCCAGTACTTC. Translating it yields CASSLGIADQETQYF. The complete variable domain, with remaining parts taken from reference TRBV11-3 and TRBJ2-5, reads EAGVVQSPRYKIIEKKQPVAFWCNPISGHNTLYWYLQNLGQGPELLIRYENEEAVDDSQLPKDRFSAERLKGVDSTLKIQPAELGDSAVYLCASSLGIADQETQYFGPGTRLLVL.

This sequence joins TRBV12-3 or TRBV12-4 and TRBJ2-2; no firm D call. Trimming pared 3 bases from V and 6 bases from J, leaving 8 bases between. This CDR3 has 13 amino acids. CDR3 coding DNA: TGTGCCAGCAGTTTCTTAGTAGCCGGGGAGCTGTTTTTT. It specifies CASSFLVAGELFF.

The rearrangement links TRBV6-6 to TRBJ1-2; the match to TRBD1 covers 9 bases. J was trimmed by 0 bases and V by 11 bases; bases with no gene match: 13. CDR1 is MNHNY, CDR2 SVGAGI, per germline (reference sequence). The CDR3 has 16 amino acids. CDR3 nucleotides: TGTGCCTCCCATAATGGGGGACAGGGATCTAACTATGGCTACACCTTC. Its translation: CASHNGGQGSNYGYTF.

The CDR3 sequence is CASIRLAGHNEQFF. The CDR3, as DNA: TGTGCCAGCATCCGGCTAGCGGGCCACAATGAGCAGTTCTTC. The chain uses TRBV27 and TRBJ2-1; 8 bases match TRBD2. Germline V gene sequence: CDR1 MNHEY, CDR2 SMNVEV (reference sequence). This CDR3 comprises 14 residues. Trimming cost V 7 bases and J 5 bases; bases outside gene matches: 7.

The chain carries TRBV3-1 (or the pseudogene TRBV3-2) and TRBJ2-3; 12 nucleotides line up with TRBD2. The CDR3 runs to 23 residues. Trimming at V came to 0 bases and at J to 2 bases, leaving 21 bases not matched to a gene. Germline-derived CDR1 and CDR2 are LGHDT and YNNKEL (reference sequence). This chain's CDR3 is CASSQELGRGLAGSGADTDTQYF. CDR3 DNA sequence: TGTGCCAGCAGCCAAGAACTCGGGCGGGGACTAGCGGGCTCTGGGGCCGACACAGATACGCAGTATTTT.

This CDR3 reads CATSDQTGRGTDTQYF. The CDR3 DNA reads as TGTGCCACCAGTGACCAGACAGGGAGAGGCACAGATACGCAGTATTTT. V is TRBV24-1 and J is TRBJ2-3, with 7 bases identical to TRBD1. This CDR3 has 16 amino acids. The ends lost 4 bases at V and 1 base at J; junction bases unmatched: 7. CDR1 is KGHDR, CDR2 SFDVKD, per germline.

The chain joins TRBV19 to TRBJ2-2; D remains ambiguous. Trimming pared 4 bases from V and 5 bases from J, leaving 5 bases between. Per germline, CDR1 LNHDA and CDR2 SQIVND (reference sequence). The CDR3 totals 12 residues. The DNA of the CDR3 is TGTGCCAGTAGTAGAGGTACCGGGGAGCTGTTTTTT. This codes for CASSRGTGELFF.

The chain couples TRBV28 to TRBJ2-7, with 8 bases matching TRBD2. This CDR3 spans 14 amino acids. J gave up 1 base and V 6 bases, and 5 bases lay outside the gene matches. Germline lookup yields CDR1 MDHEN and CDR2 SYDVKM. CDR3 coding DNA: TGTGCCAGCAGGAACATAGCGGGGTCCTACGAGCAGTACTTC. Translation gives CASRNIAGSYEQYF. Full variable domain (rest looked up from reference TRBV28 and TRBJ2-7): DVKVTQSSRYLVKRTGEKVFLECVQDMDHENMFWYRQDPGLGLRLIYFSYDVKMKEKGDIPEGYSVSREKKERFSLILESASTNQTSMYLCASRNIAGSYEQYFGPGTRLTVT.

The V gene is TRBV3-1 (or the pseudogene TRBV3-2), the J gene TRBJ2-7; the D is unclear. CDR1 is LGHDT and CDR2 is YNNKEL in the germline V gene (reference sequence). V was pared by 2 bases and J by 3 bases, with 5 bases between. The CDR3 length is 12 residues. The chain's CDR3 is CASSQLDYEQYF. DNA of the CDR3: TGTGCCAGCAGCCAACTAGACTACGAGCAGTACTTC.

The CDR3 sequence: CASSPGGNEKLFF. In nucleotides, the CDR3 is TGCGCCAGCAGCCCGGGGGGCAATGAAAAACTGTTTTTT. J is TRBJ1-4 and V is TRBV5-1, with TRBD1 as a possible D gene (6 bases). This CDR3 is built from 13 residues. The germline V gene encodes CDR1 SGHRS and CDR2 YFSETQ. Between the trimmed V and J ends, which lost 4 bases and 5 bases, there was a span of 9 bases.

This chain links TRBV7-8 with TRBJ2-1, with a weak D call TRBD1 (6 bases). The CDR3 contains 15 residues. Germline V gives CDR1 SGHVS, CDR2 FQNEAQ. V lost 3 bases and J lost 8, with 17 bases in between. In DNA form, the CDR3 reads TGTGCCAGCAGCTTGGGGGCCGCGTTTGAGGATGAGCAGTTCTTC. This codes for CASSLGAAFEDEQFF.

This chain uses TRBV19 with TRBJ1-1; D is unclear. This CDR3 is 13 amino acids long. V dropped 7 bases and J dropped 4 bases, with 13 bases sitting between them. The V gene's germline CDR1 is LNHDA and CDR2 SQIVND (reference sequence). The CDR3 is CASNYVGSTEAFF. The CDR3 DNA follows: TGTGCCAGTAACTACGTTGGAAGCACTGAAGCTTTCTTT.

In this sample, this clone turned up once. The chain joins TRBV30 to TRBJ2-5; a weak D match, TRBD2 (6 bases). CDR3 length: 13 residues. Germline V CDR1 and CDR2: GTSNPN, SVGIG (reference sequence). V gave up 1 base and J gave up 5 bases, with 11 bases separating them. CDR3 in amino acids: CAWSGGLRETQYF. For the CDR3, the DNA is TGTGCCTGGAGTGGGGGACTCCGGGAGACCCAGTACTTC.

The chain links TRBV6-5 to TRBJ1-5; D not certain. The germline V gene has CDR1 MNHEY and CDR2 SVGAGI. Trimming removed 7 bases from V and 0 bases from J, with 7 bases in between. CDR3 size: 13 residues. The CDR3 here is CASTQYSNQPQHF. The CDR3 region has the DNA TGTGCCAGCACTCAGTATAGCAATCAGCCCCAGCATTTT.

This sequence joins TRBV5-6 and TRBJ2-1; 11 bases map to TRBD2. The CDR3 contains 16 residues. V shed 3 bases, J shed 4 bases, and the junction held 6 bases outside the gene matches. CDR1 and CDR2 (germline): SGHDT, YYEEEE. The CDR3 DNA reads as TGTGCCAGCAGCTCGATGGGACTAGCGGCGTACAATGAGCAGTTCTTC. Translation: CASSSMGLAAYNEQFF.

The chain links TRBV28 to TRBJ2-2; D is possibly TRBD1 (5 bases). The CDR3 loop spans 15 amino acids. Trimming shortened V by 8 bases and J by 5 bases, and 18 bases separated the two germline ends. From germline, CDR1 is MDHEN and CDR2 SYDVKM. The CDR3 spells CASRSKYRRTGELFF. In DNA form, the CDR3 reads TGTGCCAGCCGATCCAAGTACAGGCGAACCGGGGAGCTGTTTTTT.

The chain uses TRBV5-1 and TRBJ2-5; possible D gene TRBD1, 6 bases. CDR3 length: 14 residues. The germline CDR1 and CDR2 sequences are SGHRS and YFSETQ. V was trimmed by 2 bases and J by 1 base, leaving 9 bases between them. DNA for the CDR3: TGCGCCAGCAGCTTCAGGGGAAGCCAAGAGACCCAGTACTTC. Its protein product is CASSFRGSQETQYF. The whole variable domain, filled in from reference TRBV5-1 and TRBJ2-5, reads KAGVTQTPRYLIKTRGQQVTLSCSPISGHRSVSWYQQTPGQGLQFLFEYFSETQRNKGNFPGRFSGRQFSNSRSEMNVSTLELGDSALYLCASSFRGSQETQYFGPGTRLLVL.

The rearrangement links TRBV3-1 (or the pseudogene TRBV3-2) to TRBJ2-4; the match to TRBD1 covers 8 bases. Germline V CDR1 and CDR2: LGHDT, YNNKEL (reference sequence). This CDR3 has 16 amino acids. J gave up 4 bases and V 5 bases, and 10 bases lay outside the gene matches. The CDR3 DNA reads TGTGCCAGCAGCTCTCGGACAGGGCGCTTTAAAAACATTCAGTACTTC. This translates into CASSSRTGRFKNIQYF.

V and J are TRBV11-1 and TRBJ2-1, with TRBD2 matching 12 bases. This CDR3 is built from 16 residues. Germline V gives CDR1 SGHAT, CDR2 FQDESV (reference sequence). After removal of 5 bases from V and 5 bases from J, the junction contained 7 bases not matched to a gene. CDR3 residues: CASSPRLAGADNEQFF. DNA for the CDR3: TGTGCCAGCAGCCCCCGACTAGCGGGAGCAGACAATGAGCAGTTCTTC.

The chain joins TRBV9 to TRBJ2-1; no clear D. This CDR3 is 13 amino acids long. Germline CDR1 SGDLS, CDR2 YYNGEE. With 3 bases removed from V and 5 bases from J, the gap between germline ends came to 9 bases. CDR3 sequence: CASSGWSDNEQFF. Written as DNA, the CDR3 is TGTGCCAGCAGCGGGTGGAGCGACAATGAGCAGTTCTTC.

The CDR3 region has the DNA TGTGCCATCGGTAGGGAGGGCTCTGGAAACACCATATATTTT. This gives the protein CAIGREGSGNTIYF. This chain uses TRBV10-3 with TRBJ1-3, with D unresolved. Germline CDR1 is ENHRY and CDR2 is SYGVKD. The CDR3 extends over 14 amino acids. Between the trimmed V and J ends, which lost 8 bases and 0 bases, there was a span of 11 bases.

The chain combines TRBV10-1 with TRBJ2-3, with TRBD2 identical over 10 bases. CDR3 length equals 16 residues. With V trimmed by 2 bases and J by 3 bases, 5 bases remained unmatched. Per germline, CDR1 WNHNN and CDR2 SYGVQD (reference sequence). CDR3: CASSESGRAGTDTQYF. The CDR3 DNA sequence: TGCGCCAGCAGTGAGAGCGGGAGGGCCGGGACAGATACGCAGTATTTT.

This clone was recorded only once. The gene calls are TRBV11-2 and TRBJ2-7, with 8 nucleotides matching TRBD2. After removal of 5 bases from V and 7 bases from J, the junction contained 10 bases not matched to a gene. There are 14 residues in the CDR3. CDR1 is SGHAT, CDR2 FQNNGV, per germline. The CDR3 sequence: CASSTAGGAREQYF. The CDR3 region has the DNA TGTGCCAGCAGCACCGCGGGAGGCGCGCGGGAGCAGTACTTC.

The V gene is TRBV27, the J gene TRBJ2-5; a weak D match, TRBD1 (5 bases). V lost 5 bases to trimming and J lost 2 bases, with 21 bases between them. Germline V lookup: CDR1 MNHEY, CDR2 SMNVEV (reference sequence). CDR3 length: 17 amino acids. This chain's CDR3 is CASSPLQLRQTQETQYF. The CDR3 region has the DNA TGTGCCAGCAGTCCCCTCCAGCTCCGACAGACTCAAGAGACCCAGTACTTC.